This T cell receptor beta chain was identified in a study of shared clonotypes between healthy human individuals (TCRdb year 2020). Background for the entire study: The cohort comprised two women and a few men aged 18 to 49 years. For each donor, three plates each were used for CD4 naive and CD4 memory, two plates were used for CD8 naive, and one plate was used for CD8 memory. To estimate repertoire size and how much clonotype sharing occurs between individuals, the study deeply sequenced the blood TCR repertoires of five or six healthy adults. Libraries were prepared and TCR repertoires were sequenced by different laboratories using diverse techniques, in order to increase sequencing depth and limit assay-specific biases. Between about 0.8 and 8.9 billion PBMCs per donor were obtained by leukapheresis. The investigation overall reported the following: Rarefaction of sorted-subset datasets indicated incomplete sequencing despite the large sequencing depth. The genetic and exposure-history diversity represented was limited by the small number of donors. Only blood was sampled, and tissue TCR repertoires likely differ from those in blood. Naive subsets generally had larger estimated clonotype richness than memory subsets did. Compared with non-shared clonotypes, clonotypes shared by all four sorted-subset donors had higher generation probabilities. Pairwise subsampling indicated that sequencing depth was expected to affect the degree of clonotype sharing among donors. Across a handful of donors, around 5.4% of naive CD4, approximately 3.6% of naive CD8, approximately 2.5% of memory CD4, and roughly 0.4% of memory CD8 clonotypes were shared.

Using the deep immunoSEQ assay, TCR CDR3 regions were amplified from genomic DNA by multiplex PCR. Genomic DNA extracted from each cell subset was distributed evenly over all wells of several immunoSEQ 96-well plates, and each plate served as one replicate. For sorted subsets, approximately 210 ng genomic DNA, equal to tens of thousands of T cell genomes, was loaded into each replicate PCR. The purified libraries were quantified using a Qubit 3.0 fluorometer, sized with a Bioanalyzer 2100, and then quantified again using the KAPA Library Quantification kit. Every immunoSEQ 96-well plate was sequenced on a separate single-read 150-cycle Illumina NextSeq 550 flow cell. Per the original workflow: Because the immunoSEQ output held only junctional sequences and lacked quality scores, the filtering could not match the filtering applied to full-length reads. Sequences were annotated with PyIR, a Python wrapper for IgBLAST v1.9, using IMGT germline references to assign V/J genes and CDR3. Any read was removed if the V/J assignment was weak (E-value above 1e-6), the CDR3 was missing, or the read contained stop codons, out-of-frame junctions, or ambiguous translated residues. A V3J clonotype was defined by an identical inferred V gene, J gene, and CDR3 amino acid sequence. Percentage overlap between repertoires was computed as shared unique clonotypes divided by the size of the smaller repertoire. Three approaches were used to assess repertoire richness: RTK rarefaction, the Chao1 estimator, and Recon v2.1 estimates of unobserved clonotypes. Generation probabilities were computed with OLGA for all TCRbeta clonotypes obtained by the gDNA method from several donors. TCRdb's version of the immuneACCESS table is confined to in-frame rearrangements and falls short of the full clone set. An unresolved V gene accounts for under half of the shortfall where checked; the remainder is of unknown origin. That table supplies the V and J calls and clone size; D and trimming were determined from the DNA. The sample table records some 740,000 clones; 85% to 95% of these occur just once. Nearly 25% of the sample lies in the top ten.

In regard to this clone: Its antigen is not yet known. No much larger clone is present one base from it, and per-base qualities are unavailable.

For the CD8 naive samples, CD45RO-negative cells were positively selected for CCR7, yielding a CD45RA+CCR7+ population from which TemRA cells were excluded. Healthy HIV-negative adults with no recently reported acute infections or vaccinations were included as donors. All donors were Caucasian adults living in Nashville, Tennessee, USA. Blood was obtained by leukapheresis, after which PBMCs were separated by Ficoll-Histopaque density gradient centrifugation and cryopreserved in liquid nitrogen vapor phase. Analytical flow cytometry was used to check the purity and quantity of each magnetically sorted T cell population. From each sorted fraction, genomic DNA was isolated and quantified by UV absorbance on a Nanodrop 2000c. Its CDR3 holds 12 amino acids, cysteine through phenylalanine. Of all the DNA, just the CDR3 is kept, 36 bases in frame from base 1. CDR1 and CDR2 were assigned from the germline V gene (reference sequence) as MNHEY and SMNVEV. Trimming costs V 4 bases and J 5 bases, and their ends lie 9 bases apart.

The V and J segments used are TRBV27 and TRBJ2-7; no D segment can be confidently identified. The sample taken for sequencing was naive CD8+ T cells sorted from blood. Per the publication, the cell subset or site label means: CD45RA+CCR7+. This receptor was identified in a man aged 30 to 39 in good health. The CDR3 loop reads CASSSRMDEQYF. The nucleotides read TGTGCCAGCAGTTCCCGCATGGACGAGCAGTACTTC.